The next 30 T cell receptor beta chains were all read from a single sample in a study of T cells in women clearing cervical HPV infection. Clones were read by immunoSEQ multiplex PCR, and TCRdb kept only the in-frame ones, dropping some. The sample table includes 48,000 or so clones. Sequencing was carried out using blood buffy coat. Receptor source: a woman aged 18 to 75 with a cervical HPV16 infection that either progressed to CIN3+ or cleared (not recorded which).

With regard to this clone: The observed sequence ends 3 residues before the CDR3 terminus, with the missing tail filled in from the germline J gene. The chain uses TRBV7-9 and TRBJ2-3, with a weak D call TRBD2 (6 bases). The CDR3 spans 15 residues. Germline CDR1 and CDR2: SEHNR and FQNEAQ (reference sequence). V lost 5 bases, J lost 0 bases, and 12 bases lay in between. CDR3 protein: CASSTPLASTDTQYF. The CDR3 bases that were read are TGTGCCAGCAGCACACCTCTAGCGAGCACAGATACG.

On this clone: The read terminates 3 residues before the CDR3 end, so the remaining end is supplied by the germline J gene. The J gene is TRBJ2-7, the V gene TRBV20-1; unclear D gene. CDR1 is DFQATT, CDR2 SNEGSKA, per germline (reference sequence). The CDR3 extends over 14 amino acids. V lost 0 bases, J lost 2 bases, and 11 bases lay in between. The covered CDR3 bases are TGCAGTGCTAGAGATACGGTGATCACCTACGAG. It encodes CSARDTVITYE. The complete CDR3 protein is CSARDTVITYEQYF.

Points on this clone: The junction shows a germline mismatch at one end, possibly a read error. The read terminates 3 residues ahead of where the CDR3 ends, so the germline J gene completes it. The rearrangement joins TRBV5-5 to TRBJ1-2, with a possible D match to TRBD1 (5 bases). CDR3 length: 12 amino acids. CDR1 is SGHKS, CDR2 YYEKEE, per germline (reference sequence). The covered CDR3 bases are TGTGCCAGCGGCTTGGCAGGGTATGGC. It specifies CASGLAGYG. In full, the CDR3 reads CASGLAGYGYTF.

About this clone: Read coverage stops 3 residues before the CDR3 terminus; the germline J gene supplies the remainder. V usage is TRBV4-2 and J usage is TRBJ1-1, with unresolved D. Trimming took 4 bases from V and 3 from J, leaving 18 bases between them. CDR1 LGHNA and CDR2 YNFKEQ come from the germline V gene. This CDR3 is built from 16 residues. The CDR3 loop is CASSRRRDLGYTEAFF. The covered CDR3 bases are TGTGCCAGCAGCCGCAGACGTGACCTGGGCTACACTGAA.

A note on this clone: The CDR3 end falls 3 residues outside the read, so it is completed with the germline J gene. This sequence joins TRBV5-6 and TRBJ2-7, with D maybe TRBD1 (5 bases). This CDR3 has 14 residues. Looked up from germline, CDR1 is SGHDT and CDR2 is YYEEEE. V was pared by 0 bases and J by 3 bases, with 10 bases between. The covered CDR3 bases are TGTGCCAGCAGCTTGGCCCCAGGGATCTACGAG. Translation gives CASSLAPGIYE. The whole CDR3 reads CASSLAPGIYEQYF.

The CDR3 DNA, read in part, is TGTGCCAGCAAGGGGAGGTTAGGTGAG. Its translation is CASKGRLGE. From start to end, the CDR3 is CASKGRLGEYTF. This chain uses TRBV6-2 or TRBV6-3 with TRBJ1-2, with D possibly matching TRBD1 (5 bases). The read terminates 3 residues before the CDR3 end, so the remaining end is supplied by the germline J gene. Germline V lookup: CDR1 MNHEY, CDR2 SVGEGT. This CDR3 region has 12 residues.

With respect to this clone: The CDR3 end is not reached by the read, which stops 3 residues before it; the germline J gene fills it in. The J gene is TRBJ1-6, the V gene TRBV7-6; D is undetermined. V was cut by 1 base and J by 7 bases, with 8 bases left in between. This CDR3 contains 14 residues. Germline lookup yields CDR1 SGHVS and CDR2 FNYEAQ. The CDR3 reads CASSLGQTNSPLHF. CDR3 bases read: TGTGCCAGCAGCTTAGGCCAGACAAATTCACCC.

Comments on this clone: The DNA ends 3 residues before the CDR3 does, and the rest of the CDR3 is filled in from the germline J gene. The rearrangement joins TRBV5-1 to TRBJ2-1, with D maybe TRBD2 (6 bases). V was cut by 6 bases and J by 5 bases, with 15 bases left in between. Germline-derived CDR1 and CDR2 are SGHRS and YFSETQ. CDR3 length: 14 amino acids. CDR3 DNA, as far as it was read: TGCGCCAGCAACGGGGCGGGGTGGGACAATGAG. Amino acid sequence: CASNGAGWDNE. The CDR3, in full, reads CASNGAGWDNEQFF.

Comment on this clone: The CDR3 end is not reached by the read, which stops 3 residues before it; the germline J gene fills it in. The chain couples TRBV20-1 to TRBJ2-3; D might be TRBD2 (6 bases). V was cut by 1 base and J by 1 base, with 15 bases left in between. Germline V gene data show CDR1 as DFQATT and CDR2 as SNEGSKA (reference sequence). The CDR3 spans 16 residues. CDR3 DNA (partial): TGCAGTGCTAGAGTCGGGATAGCGGAGCGCACAGATACG. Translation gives CSARVGIAERTDT. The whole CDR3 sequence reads CSARVGIAERTDTQYF.

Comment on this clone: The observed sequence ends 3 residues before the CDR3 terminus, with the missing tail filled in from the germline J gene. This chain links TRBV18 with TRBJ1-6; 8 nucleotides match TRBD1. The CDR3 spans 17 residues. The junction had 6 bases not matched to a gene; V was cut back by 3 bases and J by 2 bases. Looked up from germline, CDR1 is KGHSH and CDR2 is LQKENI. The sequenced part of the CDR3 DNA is TGTGCCAGCTCACCTAGACAGGGGAAGACCTATAATTCACCC. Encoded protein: CASSPRQGKTYNSP. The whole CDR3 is CASSPRQGKTYNSPLHF.

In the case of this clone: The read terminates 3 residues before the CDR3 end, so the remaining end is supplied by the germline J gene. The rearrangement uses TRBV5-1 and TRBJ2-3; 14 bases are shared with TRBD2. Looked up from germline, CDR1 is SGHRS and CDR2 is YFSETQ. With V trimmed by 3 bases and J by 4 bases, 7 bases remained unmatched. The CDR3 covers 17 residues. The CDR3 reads CASSSGTSGRSADTQYF. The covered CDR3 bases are TGCGCCAGCAGCTCCGGGACTAGCGGGAGATCCGCAGATACG.

The sequenced part of the CDR3 DNA is TGCAGTGCTAGAATACTAGCGGGATCATTCGATACG. Translation: CSARILAGSFDT. The CDR3 reads in full as CSARILAGSFDTQYF. V usage is TRBV20-1 and J usage is TRBJ2-3, with TRBD2 identical over 10 bases. The read ends 3 residues shy of where the CDR3 ends; the end is completed using the germline J gene. Germline V CDR1 and CDR2: DFQATT, SNEGSKA (reference sequence). This CDR3 comprises 15 residues. V dropped 2 bases and J dropped 6; count of bases not matched to a gene: 8.

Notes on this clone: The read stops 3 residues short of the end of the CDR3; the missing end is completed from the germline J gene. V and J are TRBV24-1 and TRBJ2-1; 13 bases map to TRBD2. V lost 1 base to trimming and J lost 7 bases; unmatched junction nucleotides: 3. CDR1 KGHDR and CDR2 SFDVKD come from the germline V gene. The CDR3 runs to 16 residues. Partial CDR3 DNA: TGTGCCACCAGTGATTTTAGACTAGCGGGAGGAAATGAG. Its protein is CATSDFRLAGGNE. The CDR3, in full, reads CATSDFRLAGGNEQFF.

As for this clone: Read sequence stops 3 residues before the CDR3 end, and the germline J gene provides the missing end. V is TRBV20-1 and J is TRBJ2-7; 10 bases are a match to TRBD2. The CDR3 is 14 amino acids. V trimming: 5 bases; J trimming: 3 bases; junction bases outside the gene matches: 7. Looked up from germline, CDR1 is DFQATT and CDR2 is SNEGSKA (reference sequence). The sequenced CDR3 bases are TGCAGTGCTGGCAGCGGGAGGGGGCTCTACGAG. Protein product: CSAGSGRGLYE. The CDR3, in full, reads CSAGSGRGLYEQYF.

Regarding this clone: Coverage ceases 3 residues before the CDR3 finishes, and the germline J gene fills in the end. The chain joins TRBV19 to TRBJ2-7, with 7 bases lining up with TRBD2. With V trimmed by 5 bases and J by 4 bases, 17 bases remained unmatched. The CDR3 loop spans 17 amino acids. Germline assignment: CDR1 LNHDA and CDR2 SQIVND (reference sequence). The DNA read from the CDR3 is TGTGCCAGTAGTCGCCCGAATGCAGGCGGGAGTTCTTACGAG. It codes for CASSRPNAGGSSYE. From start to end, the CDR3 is CASSRPNAGGSSYEQYF.

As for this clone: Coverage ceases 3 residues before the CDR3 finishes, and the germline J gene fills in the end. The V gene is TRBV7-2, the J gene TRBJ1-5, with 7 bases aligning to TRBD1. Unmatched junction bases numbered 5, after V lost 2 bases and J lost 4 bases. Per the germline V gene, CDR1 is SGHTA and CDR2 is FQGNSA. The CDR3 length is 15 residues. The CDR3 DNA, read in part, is TGTGCCAGCAGCTTAAGGGGACAGACGAATCAGCCC. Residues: CASSLRGQTNQP. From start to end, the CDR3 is CASSLRGQTNQPQHF.

The CDR3 bases that were read are TGTGCCAGCAGCTTATTCCCCAGCTCTGGAAACACC. Encoded protein: CASSLFPSSGNT. The entire CDR3 sequence reads CASSLFPSSGNTIYF. The V gene is TRBV7-2, the J gene TRBJ1-3; D is uncertain. The read ends 3 residues early relative to the CDR3; the germline J gene fills the gap. V lost 2 bases and J 0 bases, leaving 8 bases between the germline ends. CDR3 length: 15 amino acids. Germline CDR1 and CDR2: SGHTA and FQGNSA.

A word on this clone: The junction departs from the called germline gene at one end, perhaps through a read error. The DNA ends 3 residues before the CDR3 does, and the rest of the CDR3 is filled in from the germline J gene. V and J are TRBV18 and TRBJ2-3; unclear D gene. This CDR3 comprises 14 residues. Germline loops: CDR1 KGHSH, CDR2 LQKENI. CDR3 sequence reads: CASSPIAEADAQYF. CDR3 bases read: TGTGCCAGCTCACCAATAGCCGAGGCAGATGCG.

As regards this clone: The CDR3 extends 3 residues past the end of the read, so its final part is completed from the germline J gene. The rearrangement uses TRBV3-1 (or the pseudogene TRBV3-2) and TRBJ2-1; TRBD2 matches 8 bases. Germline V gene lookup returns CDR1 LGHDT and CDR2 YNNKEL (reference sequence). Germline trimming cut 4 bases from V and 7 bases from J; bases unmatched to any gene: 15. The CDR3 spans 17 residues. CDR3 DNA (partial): TGTGCCAGCAGCCCAGTCGGGAGGACTAGCATATCGAATGAG. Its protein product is CASSPVGRTSISNE. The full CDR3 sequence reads CASSPVGRTSISNEQFF.

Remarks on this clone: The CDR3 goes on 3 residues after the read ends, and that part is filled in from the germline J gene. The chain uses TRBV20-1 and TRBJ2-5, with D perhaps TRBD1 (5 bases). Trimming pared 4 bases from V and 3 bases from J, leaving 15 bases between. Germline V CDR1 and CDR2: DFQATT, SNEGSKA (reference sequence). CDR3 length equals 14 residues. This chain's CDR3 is CSAIQGPPKETQYF. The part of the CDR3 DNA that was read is TGCAGTGCTATTCAGGGCCCACCTAAAGAGACC.

The CDR3 spells CASSPPGGLADMGNEQFF. Partial CDR3 DNA: TGTGCCAGTAGTCCACCCGGTGGACTAGCGGATATGGGGAATGAG. The chain employs TRBV19 and TRBJ2-1; 10 bases align to TRBD2. The DNA ends 3 residues before the CDR3 does, and the rest of the CDR3 is filled in from the germline J gene. Germline CDR1 reads LNHDA; CDR2 reads SQIVND (reference sequence). CDR3 length: 18 residues. The trim removed 5 bases at V and 7 bases at J, leaving 17 bases unmatched.

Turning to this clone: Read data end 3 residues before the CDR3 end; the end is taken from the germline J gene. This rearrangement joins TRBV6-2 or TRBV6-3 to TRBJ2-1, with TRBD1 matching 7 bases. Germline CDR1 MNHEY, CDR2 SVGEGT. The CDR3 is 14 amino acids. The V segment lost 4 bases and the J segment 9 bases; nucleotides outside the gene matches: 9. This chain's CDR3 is CASSFSTGVGEQFF. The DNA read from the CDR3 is TGTGCCAGCAGTTTTTCTACAGGGGTGGGTGAG.

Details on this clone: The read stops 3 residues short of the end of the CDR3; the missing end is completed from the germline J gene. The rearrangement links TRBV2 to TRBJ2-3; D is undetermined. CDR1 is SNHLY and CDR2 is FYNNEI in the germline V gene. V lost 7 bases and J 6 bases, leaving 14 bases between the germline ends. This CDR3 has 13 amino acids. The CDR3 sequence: CASTKVSGDTQYF. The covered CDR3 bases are TGTGCCAGCACAAAGGTCTCGGGTGATACG.

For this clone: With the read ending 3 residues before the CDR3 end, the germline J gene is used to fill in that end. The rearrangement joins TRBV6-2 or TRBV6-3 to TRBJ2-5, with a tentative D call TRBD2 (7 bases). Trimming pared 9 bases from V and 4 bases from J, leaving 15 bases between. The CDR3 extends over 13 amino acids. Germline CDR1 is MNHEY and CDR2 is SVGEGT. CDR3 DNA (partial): TGTGCCAGTGGGGAGGGGGAGCGAGAGACC. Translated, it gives CASGEGERET. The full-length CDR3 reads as CASGEGERETQYF.

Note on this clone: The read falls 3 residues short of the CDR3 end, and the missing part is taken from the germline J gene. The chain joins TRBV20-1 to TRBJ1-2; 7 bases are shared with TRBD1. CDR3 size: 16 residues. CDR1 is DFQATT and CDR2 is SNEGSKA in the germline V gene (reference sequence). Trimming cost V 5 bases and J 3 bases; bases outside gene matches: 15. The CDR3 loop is CSAPSDRASADYGYTF. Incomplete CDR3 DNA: TGCAGTGCTCCGTCCGACAGGGCCTCAGCCGACTATGGC.

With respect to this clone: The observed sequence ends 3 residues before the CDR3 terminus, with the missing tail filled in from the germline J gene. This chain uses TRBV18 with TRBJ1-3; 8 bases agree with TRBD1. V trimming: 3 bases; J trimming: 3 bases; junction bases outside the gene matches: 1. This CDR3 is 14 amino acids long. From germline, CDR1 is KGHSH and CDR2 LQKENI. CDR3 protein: CASSPGQGGNTIYF. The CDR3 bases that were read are TGTGCCAGCTCACCCGGACAGGGTGGAAACACC.

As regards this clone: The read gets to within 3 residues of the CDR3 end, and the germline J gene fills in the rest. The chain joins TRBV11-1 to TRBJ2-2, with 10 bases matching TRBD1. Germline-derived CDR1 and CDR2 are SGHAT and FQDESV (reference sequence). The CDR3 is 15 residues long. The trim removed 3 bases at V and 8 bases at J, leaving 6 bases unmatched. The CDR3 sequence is CASSFTTDRGGELFF. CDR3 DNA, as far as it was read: TGTGCCAGCAGCTTTACTACGGACAGGGGGGGGGAG.

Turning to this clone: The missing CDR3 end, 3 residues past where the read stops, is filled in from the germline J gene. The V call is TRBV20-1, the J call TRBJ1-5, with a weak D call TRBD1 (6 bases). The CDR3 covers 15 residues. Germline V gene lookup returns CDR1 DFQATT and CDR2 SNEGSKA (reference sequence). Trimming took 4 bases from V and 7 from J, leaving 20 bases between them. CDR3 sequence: CSATGGGGGEQPQHF. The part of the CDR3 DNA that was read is TGCAGTGCTACCGGGGGGGGCGGGGGTGAACAGCCC.

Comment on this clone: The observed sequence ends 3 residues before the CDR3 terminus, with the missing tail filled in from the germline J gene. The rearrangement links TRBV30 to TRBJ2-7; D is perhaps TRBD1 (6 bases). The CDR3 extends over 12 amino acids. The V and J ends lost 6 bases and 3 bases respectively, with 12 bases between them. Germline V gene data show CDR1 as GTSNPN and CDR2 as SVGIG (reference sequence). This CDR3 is CACTGSGYEQYF. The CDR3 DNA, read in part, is TGTGCCTGTACAGGGAGCGGCTACGAG.

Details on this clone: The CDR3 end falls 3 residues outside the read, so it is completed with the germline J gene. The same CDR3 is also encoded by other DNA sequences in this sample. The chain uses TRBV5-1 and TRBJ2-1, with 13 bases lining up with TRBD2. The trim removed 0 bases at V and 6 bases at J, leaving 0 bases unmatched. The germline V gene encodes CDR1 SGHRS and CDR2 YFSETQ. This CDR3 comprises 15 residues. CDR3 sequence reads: CASSLGLAGGNEQFF. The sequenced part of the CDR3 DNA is TGCGCCAGCAGCTTGGGACTAGCGGGAGGCAATGAG.